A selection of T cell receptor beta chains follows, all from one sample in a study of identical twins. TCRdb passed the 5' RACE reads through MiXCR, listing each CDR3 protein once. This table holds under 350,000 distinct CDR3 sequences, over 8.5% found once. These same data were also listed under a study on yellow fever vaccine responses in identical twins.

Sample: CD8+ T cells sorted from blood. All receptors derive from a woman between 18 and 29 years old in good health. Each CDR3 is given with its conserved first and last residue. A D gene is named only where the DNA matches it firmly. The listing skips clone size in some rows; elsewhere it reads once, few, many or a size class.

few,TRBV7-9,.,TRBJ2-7,TGTGCCAGCAGCCTACTGCTGGGGGTCGAGCAGTACTTC,CASSLLLGVEQYF
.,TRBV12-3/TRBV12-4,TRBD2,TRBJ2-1,TGTGCCAGCAGTTTTTTTAGCGGGGGAGATGAGCAGTTCTTC,CASSFFSGGDEQFF
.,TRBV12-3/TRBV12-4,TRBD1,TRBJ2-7,TGTGCCAGCGGGAGACAGGGTAGAGTCGAGCAGTACTTC,CASGRQGRVEQYF
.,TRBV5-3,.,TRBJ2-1,TGTGCCAGGGGCCCGCAACTAGGAGGAGAGCAGTTCTTC,CARGPQLGGEQFF
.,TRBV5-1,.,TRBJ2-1,TGCGCCAGCAGCCAAGAGAGTGATGAGCAGTTCTTC,CASSQESDEQFF
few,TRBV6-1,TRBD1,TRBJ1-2,TGTGCCAGCAGCATCCCGGGACAGGGACCTCCCGGCTACACCTTC,CASSIPGQGPPGYTF
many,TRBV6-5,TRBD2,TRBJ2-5,TGTGCCAGCAGTTCACTAGCGGGGGTTTCAGAGACCCAGTACTTC,CASSSLAGVSETQYF
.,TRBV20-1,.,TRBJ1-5,TGCAGTGCTAGAGATCCTAGCAGTCGTGGGCAGCCCCAGCATTTT,CSARDPSSRGQPQHF
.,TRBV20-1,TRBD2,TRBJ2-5,TGCAGTGCTAGAGATGGAAGCGGGAGGTACCAAGAGACCCAGTACTTC,CSARDGSGRYQETQYF
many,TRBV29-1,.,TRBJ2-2,TGCAGCGCGGCAAAGGGGACGGATTCCGGGGAGCTGTTTTTT,CSAAKGTDSGELFF
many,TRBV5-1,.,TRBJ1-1,TGCGCCAGCAGCTTGTCTTCTTCCGGGCCGCTCAACACTGAAGCTTTCTTT,CASSLSSSGPLNTEAFF
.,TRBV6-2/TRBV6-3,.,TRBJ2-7,TGTGCCAGCATCCATGGGTACGAGCAGTACTTC,CASIHGYEQYF
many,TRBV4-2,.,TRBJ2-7,TGTGCCAGCAGCCCCCGATGGGGTTCCGAGCAGTACTTC,CASSPRWGSEQYF
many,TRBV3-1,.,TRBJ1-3,TGTGCCAGCAGCCAAGATCCTGGGGACTCTGGAAACACCATATATTTT,CASSQDPGDSGNTIYF
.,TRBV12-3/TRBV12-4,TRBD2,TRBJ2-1,TGTGCCAGCAGCCCTAGCGGGGGAGGAAATGAGCAGTTCTTC,CASSPSGGGNEQFF
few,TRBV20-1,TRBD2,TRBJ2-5,TGCAGTGCTAGTCCGACCGGGGGGTCAGAGACCCAGTACTTC,CSASPTGGSETQYF
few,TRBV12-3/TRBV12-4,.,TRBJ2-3,TGTGCCAGCAGCTCAGACCCGTCGGATACGCAGTATTTT,CASSSDPSDTQYF
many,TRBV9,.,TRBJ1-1,TGTGCCAGCAGCGTAGTAGGGGGGTCGGGCACTGAAGCTTTCTTT,CASSVVGGSGTEAFF
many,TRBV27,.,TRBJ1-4,TGTGCCAGCAGATCCGGGACGGACGAAAAACTGTTTTTT,CASRSGTDEKLFF
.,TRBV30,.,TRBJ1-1,TGTGCCTGGAGTGTACTAGAAGCGACTGAAGCTTTCTTT,CAWSVLEATEAFF
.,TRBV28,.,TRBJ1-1,TGTGCCAGCAGCAAAACAGGGATCCCTGAAGCTTTCTTT,CASSKTGIPEAFF
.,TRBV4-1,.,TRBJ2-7,TGCGCCAGCAGCACAACGGGAAATCCCTACGAGCAGTACTTC,CASSTTGNPYEQYF
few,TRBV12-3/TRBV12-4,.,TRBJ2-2,TGTGCCAGCAGCCCCTCTTTCACCGGGGAGCTGTTTTTT,CASSPSFTGELFF
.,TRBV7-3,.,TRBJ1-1,TGTGCCAGCAGTCCCGTTGTGGGAAACCCTGAAGCTTTCTTT,CASSPVVGNPEAFF
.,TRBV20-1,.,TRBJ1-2,TGCAGTGCTAGTTTGGGGGCAGTCGACTATGGCTACACCTTC,CSASLGAVDYGYTF